This T cell receptor beta chain is drawn from a study of early T cells in non-severe SARS-CoV-2 infection. Study summary: Chains stayed unpaired after sequencing of bulk RNA from unsorted whole blood.

From the 5' RACE reads, TCRdb called clonotypes with MiXCR, one entry per CDR3 protein. The profile shows roughly 70,000 distinct CDR3 sequences, around 20% of them singletons. This CDR3 region has 16 residues. Per germline, CDR1 SEHNR and CDR2 FQNEAQ (reference sequence). V lost 4 bases to trimming and J lost 3 bases; unmatched junction nucleotides: 7. This clonotype turned up a few times. The V and J genes are TRBV7-9 and TRBJ1-5, with 9 bases fitting TRBD1. The sequenced sample was whole blood, obtained at baseline. This receptor was identified in an adult who was a healthcare worker with PCR-confirmed SARS-CoV-2 infection or an uninfected control (not recorded which). The CDR3 DNA is TGTGCCAGCAGCTCCGGGACAGGGAGGTTCAATCAGCCCCAGCATTTT. This encodes CASSSGTGRFNQPQHF. The complete variable domain, with remaining parts taken from reference TRBV7-9 and TRBJ1-5, reads DTGVSQNPRHKITKRGQNVTFRCDPISEHNRLYWYRQTLGQGPEFLTYFQNEAQLEKSRLLSDRFSAERPKGSFSTLEIQRTEQGDSAMYLCASSSGTGRFNQPQHFGDGTRLSIL.